This T cell receptor (beta chain) was profiled in a study of blood T cell repertoires in COVID-19. Overall study context: Italy, Spain and the United States were the sources of the convalescent and acute COVID-19 samples. In each case, the material was cDNA or gDNA derived from T cells, B-cell-depleted T cells, or PBMCs.

Original processing methods: Reference gene primer amplification in the assay estimated nucleated cell counts. Only in-frame clones appear in the TCRdb table, and some are missing; sequencing was by immunoSEQ multiplex PCR. For V, J and clone size, that table is used; D and trimming come from the DNA. The sample records over 70,000 clones, roughly 72% being singletons. This clone was found a few times. CDR1 and CDR2 from the germline V gene are DFQATT and SNEGSKA (reference sequence). There are 11 residues in the CDR3. The V end lost 5 bases, the J end lost 4 bases, and 8 bases lay between the germline ends.

The rearrangement joins TRBV20-1 to TRBJ1-1, with no clear D. Sequencing used peripheral blood. This receptor was taken from a man aged 65 to 85 with acute or convalescent COVID-19. CDR3 DNA: TGCAGTGCTGCTCCGGGCACTGAAGCTTTCTTT. Its translation is CSAAPGTEAFF.